This T cell receptor beta chain was found in a study of identical twins. Study observations and caveats: Insertions were fewer in abundant cord blood beta clonotypes, whereas memory repertoires showed none of this pattern. Models predicted too little out-of-frame TCR alpha sharing in monozygotic twins.

A universal primer site was created by template switching, with the cDNA bearing unique molecular identifiers. TCRdb redid the calling of the 5' RACE reads with MiXCR, one entry per CDR3 protein. The profile shows hundreds of thousands of distinct CDR3 sequences, 21% of them singletons. Trimming stripped 9 bases from V and 3 bases from J, with 9 bases between. The germline V gene has CDR1 ENHRY and CDR2 SYGVKD. The CDR3 spans 11 residues. This clonotype has more than one count but fewer than ten. As yet, its antigen is unknown. The data were also submitted as part of a second study, on T cells expressing NK-cell markers.

This chain connects TRBV10-3 to TRBJ2-7, with D possibly matching TRBD2 (6 bases). The specimen was PBMCs. The origin of this receptor is a woman aged 18-29 years in good health. The CDR3 region has the DNA TGTGCCATTCAGGGACTCTACGAGCAGTACTTC. This translates into CAIQGLYEQYF.